The clone carrying this T cell receptor (beta chain) was observed a handful of times. The entry originates in a study of beta chain features in type 1 diabetes. Trimming shortened V by 4 bases and J by 6 bases, and 6 bases separated the two germline ends. The length of the CDR3 is 11 residues. The germline CDR1 and CDR2 sequences are MGHDK and SYGVNS. Expressed TCRB transcripts were sequenced after all isolated RNA was converted to cDNA. The table came from immunoSEQ multiplex PCR; TCRdb's copy has only in-frame clones and leaves some out. The data hold 350,000 or so clones, with roughly 21% observed a single time.

Source material: naive CD4+ T cells from blood. The receptor's source is a woman between 18 and 30 years old in good health. V is TRBV25-1 and J is TRBJ1-2; D gene ambiguous. In DNA form, the CDR3 reads TGTGCCAGCAGTGTTATCGATGGCTACACCTTC. Protein: CASSVIDGYTF.